This paragraph covers one T cell receptor (beta chain) sequence. The antigen is not known. Method: immunoSEQ multiplex PCR; TCRdb's copy keeps in-frame clones and lacks some. This sample carries 120,000 or so clones, approximately 90% of them seen once, and the ten largest clones take 1.5% to 2%. With 3 bases removed from V and 3 bases from J, the gap between germline ends came to 8 bases. The CDR3 is 13 amino acids. The germline gives CDR1 MDHEN, CDR2 SYDVKM. This entry is derived from a study of cytomegalovirus exposure and HLA in healthy donors. Whole-study results and caveats: Cytomegalovirus association was assigned to about 180 TCR beta chains. Diagnosis of cytomegalovirus status made by the classifier reportedly showed high specificity and sensitivity.

Sequencing used PBMCs. The chain couples TRBV28 to TRBJ1-1; unclear D gene. This sequence originates from a woman aged 18-35 years in good health and CMV-seronegative. In nucleotides, the CDR3 is TGTGCCAGCAGTTTTGCCGGGGACACTGAAGCTTTCTTT. This sequence encodes CASSFAGDTEAFF.